Listed below are T cell receptor beta chains from one sample, sequenced in a study of shared clonotypes between healthy human individuals. Sequenced by immunoSEQ multiplex PCR; TCRdb stores in-frame clones only, minus some. The table lists about 560,000 clones, around 81% of them singletons. Sequenced material: PBMCs. The receptor source for this set is a woman between 35 and 50 years old in good health. Some clones in this sample may be carry-over from other donors' samples. Each CDR3 is given with its conserved first and last residue. The D gene is left open where the match is weak. For some rows the clone size is stated as once, few or many, or as a class when expanded; others skip it.

size	D	V	J	DNA	CDR3
-	-	TRBV18	TRBJ1-5	TGTGCCAGCTCACAAGGGAGCAATCAGCCCCAGCATTTT	CASSQGSNQPQHF
-	-	TRBV29-1	TRBJ1-5	TGCAGCGTTGAAGAAGGTCGTGGGCCCCAGCATTTT	CSVEEGRGPQHF
-	-	TRBV19	TRBJ1-1	TGTGCCAGTAGTACCCCAGGGAGGATTAAGGGCACTGAAGCTTTCTTT	CASSTPGRIKGTEAFF
-	-	TRBV29-1	TRBJ2-1	TGCAGCGTCAGGGTGGCGAATGAGCAGTTCTTC	CSVRVANEQFF
-	TRBD2	TRBV27	TRBJ2-7	TGTGCCAGCAAATTAGCGGGGACCTACGAGCAGTACTTC	CASKLAGTYEQYF
-	-	TRBV30	TRBJ2-7	TGTGCCTGTCAGAGGAAGGGAGTTTACGAGCAGTACTTC	CACQRKGVYEQYF
few	TRBD2	TRBV11-3	TRBJ2-2	TGTGCCAGCAGCTTATTGACGGGAGGGTCCGCCGGGGAGCTGTTTTTT	CASSLLTGGSAGELFF
few	-	TRBV23-1	TRBJ1-3	TGCGCCAGCAGCCGGCCCACAGGGTCGATCGGAAACACCATATATTTT	CASSRPTGSIGNTIYF
-	TRBD2	TRBV11-3	TRBJ2-1	TGTGCCAGCAGCTTGACTAGCGGGAGAGGAAATGAGCAGTTCTTC	CASSLTSGRGNEQFF
few	-	TRBV9	TRBJ2-7	TGTGCCAGCAGCGTGGGGGCGGGACTGCGCGTCGAGCAGTACTTC	CASSVGAGLRVEQYF
-	-	TRBV9	TRBJ1-2	TGTGCCAGCAGCGTTTTTACAGCTAACTATGGCTACACCTTC	CASSVFTANYGYTF
-	-	TRBV7-3	TRBJ1-3	TGTGCCAGCAGCTCCTTTGCTGGAAACACCATATATTTT	CASSSFAGNTIYF
-	-	TRBV25-1	TRBJ2-5	TGTGCCAGCAGTGAACGACTAGAAGGCGCCGAGACCCAGTACTTC	CASSERLEGAETQYF
-	TRBD2	TRBV6-5	TRBJ2-1	TGTGCCAGCAGTCCCAAGCGGGGCTCCTACAATGAGCAGTTCTTC	CASSPKRGSYNEQFF
-	-	TRBV2	TRBJ1-3	TGTGCCAGCAGTGTCGAGTCGGGGCCTGGAAACACCATATATTTT	CASSVESGPGNTIYF
-	TRBD2	TRBV5-1	TRBJ2-1	TGCGCCAGCAGATCCAAACCGGGACTAGCGGACTACAATGAGCAGTTCTTC	CASRSKPGLADYNEQFF
-	-	TRBV30	TRBJ2-3	TGTGCCTGGAAATGGACCGGTGGCACAGATACGCAGTATTTT	CAWKWTGGTDTQYF
-	-	TRBV6-5	TRBJ2-7	TGTGCCAGCAGTTACGGGGTTCGAACCTACGAGCAGTACTTC	CASSYGVRTYEQYF
-	TRBD2	TRBV9	TRBJ2-1	TGTGCCAGCAGCGTAGGGGTGAGGGGGACTAGCGGGAGCGATGAGCAGTTCTTC	CASSVGVRGTSGSDEQFF
-	-	TRBV11-3	TRBJ1-4	TGTGCCAGCAGCTTAGGCCGGCTTAATGAAAAACTGTTTTTT	CASSLGRLNEKLFF
-	TRBD2	TRBV29-1	TRBJ2-7	TGCAGCGCTGCTTGGACTAGCGGGAGCGGCGAGCAGTACTTC	CSAAWTSGSGEQYF
-	-	TRBV28	TRBJ2-7	TGTGCCAGCAGTTTTCCCCCGGGCAGGTCCTCCTACGAGCAGTACTTC	CASSFPPGRSSYEQYF
once	TRBD1	TRBV6-1	TRBJ2-4	TGTGCCAGCAGTGCCCTTGGACAGGGTGAGGTTCAGTACTTC	CASSALGQGEVQYF
once	TRBD2	TRBV7-6	TRBJ2-3	TGTGCCAGCCGAACGGGACTAGCGGCAGATACGCAGTATTTT	CASRTGLAADTQYF
-	TRBD2	TRBV13	TRBJ2-1	TGTGCCAGCAGCCTCAGCGGGGGTGGCTCCTACAATGAGCAGTTCTTC	CASSLSGGGSYNEQFF
-	TRBD1	TRBV30	TRBJ1-5	TGTGCCTGGAGTGGGACAGGGTTGGATCAGCCCCAGCATTTT	CAWSGTGLDQPQHF